This T cell receptor beta chain came from a study of CD4+ T cells in melanoma. V was pared by 2 bases and J by 7 bases, with 5 bases of the junction left unmatched. The CDR3 contains 14 residues. Germline values: CDR1 LNHNV, CDR2 YYDKDF (reference sequence). The method was immunoSEQ multiplex PCR; TCRdb's version includes in-frame clones alone and lacks a portion of them. Of more than 20,000 clones listed, over 70% are singletons. Sequencing used cells from a culture (not recorded whether cultured in vitro). The chain carries TRBV15 and TRBJ2-7, with TRBD1 matching 10 bases. This TCR was recovered from a human donor with melanoma. CDR3 in amino acids: CATSRRQGAGEQYF. The CDR3, as DNA: TGTGCCACCAGCAGAAGACAGGGGGCAGGGGAGCAGTACTTC.